Listed here are 20 T cell receptor beta chains from one sample, sequenced in a study of blood T cell repertoires in COVID-19 (dated by TCRdb to about 2020). The library relied on the immunoSEQ multiplex PCR assay. Entries here come from immuneACCESS through TCRdb and include only in-frame sequences with V and J called. Some clones fail to appear in such tables; in the studies checked, an unresolved V gene covers under half of the shortfall, and the cause of the remainder is unknown. This sample is represented by some 160,000 clones; just under 85% of them were singletons. The top ten clonotypes cover approximately 8% of the sample. The sequencing sample was made of peripheral blood. These receptors were taken from a woman of 80 years or more with COVID-19, enrolled during active disease.

The gene calls are TRBV19 and TRBJ2-3, with 9 bases fitting TRBD1. Germline values: CDR1 LNHDA, CDR2 SQIVND (reference sequence). The CDR3 spans 15 residues. The V segment lost 7 bases and the J segment 2 bases; nucleotides outside the gene matches: 7. CDR3 bases: TGTGCCAGTACCTCTTGGGACAGGGACACAGATACGCAGTATTTT. As protein: CASTSWDRDTDTQYF. Combining the CDR3 with reference TRBV19 and TRBJ2-3 gives the whole variable domain DGGITQSPKYLFRKEGQNVTLSCEQNLNHDAMYWYRQDPGQGLRLIYYSQIVNDFQKGDIAEGYSVSREKKESFPLTVTSAQKNPTAFYLCASTSWDRDTDTQYFGPGTRLTVL.

The chain employs TRBV19 and TRBJ1-5, with 9 nucleotides matching TRBD1. CDR3 length: 15 amino acids. In germline, CDR1 is LNHDA, CDR2 SQIVND (reference sequence). The trim removed 9 bases at V and 4 bases at J, leaving 10 bases unmatched. In nucleotides, the CDR3 is TGTGCCAGCCGGGAACCGGGACAGGGAAATCAGCCCCAGCATTTT. This codes for CASREPGQGNQPQHF.

V gene TRBV20-1 combines with J gene TRBJ2-3; 9 nucleotides align to TRBD2. The junction had 10 bases not matched to a gene; V was cut back by 3 bases and J by 6 bases. There are 15 residues in the CDR3. Germline V gene sequence: CDR1 DFQATT, CDR2 SNEGSKA (reference sequence). The CDR3 spells CSASRPSGNHDTQYF. In nucleotides, the CDR3 is TGCAGTGCTAGTAGGCCTAGCGGGAACCACGATACGCAGTATTTT.

V usage is TRBV6-1 and J usage is TRBJ2-3, with TRBD2 identical over 11 bases. With V trimmed by 0 bases and J by 0 bases, 5 bases remained unmatched. Looked up from germline, CDR1 is MNHNS and CDR2 is SASEGT. The CDR3 totals 18 residues. CDR3 protein: CASSEAQLAGASTDTQYF. The CDR3 DNA reads TGTGCCAGCAGTGAAGCTCAACTAGCGGGGGCTAGCACAGATACGCAGTATTTT.

The chain uses TRBV28 and TRBJ2-2; TRBD2 agrees at 9 bases. The CDR3 sequence is 16 residues long. V shed 6 bases, J shed 7 bases, and the junction held 12 bases outside the gene matches. CDR1 is MDHEN, CDR2 SYDVKM, per germline. The CDR3 here is CASSLEGTSLGGELFF. For the CDR3, the DNA is TGTGCCAGCAGCCTAGAAGGGACTAGCTTGGGCGGGGAGCTGTTTTTT.

This rearrangement joins TRBV28 to TRBJ1-3; the D gene is possibly TRBD1 (5 bases). The CDR3 runs 16 residues. Trimming took 3 bases from V and 0 from J, leaving 12 bases between them. Germline V gene sequence: CDR1 MDHEN, CDR2 SYDVKM. The CDR3 nucleotides are TGTGCCAGCAGTTTGATCCAGGGCCTCTCTGGAAACACCATATATTTT. The encoded protein is CASSLIQGLSGNTIYF. Combining the CDR3 with reference TRBV28 and TRBJ1-3 gives the whole variable domain DVKVTQSSRYLVKRTGEKVFLECVQDMDHENMFWYRQDPGLGLRLIYFSYDVKMKEKGDIPEGYSVSREKKERFSLILESASTNQTSMYLCASSLIQGLSGNTIYFGEGSWLTVV.

This clone showed up just a few times. The genes are TRBV3-1 (or the pseudogene TRBV3-2) and TRBJ1-5; D not certain. Germline V gene lookup returns CDR1 LGHDT and CDR2 YNNKEL (reference sequence). This CDR3 contains 14 residues. V lost 0 bases and J lost 7, with 10 bases in between. Here the CDR3 DNA reads TGTGCCAGCAGCCAAGATCCAGGAATCCAGCCCCAGCATTTT. As protein: CASSQDPGIQPQHF.

This clone was recorded only once. V is TRBV19 and J is TRBJ1-6; D possibly corresponds to TRBD1 (6 bases). V was cut by 6 bases and J by 5 bases, with 20 bases left in between. From germline, CDR1 is LNHDA and CDR2 SQIVND (reference sequence). The length of the CDR3 is 17 residues. The CDR3 bases are TGTGCCAGTAGCCCCACGGCGACAGGCCTGGATAATTCACCCCTCCACTTT. Amino acids: CASSPTATGLDNSPLHF.

This chain links TRBV28 with TRBJ1-3; 7 bases map to TRBD1. The CDR3 loop spans 14 amino acids. The V gene end was trimmed by 9 bases and the J gene end by 10 bases; junction bases not matched to a gene: 15. The germline gives CDR1 MDHEN, CDR2 SYDVKM. CDR3 DNA: TGTGCCAGTACAACAGGGGACGGGCTACGTACCATATATTTT. Amino acids: CASTTGDGLRTIYF.

The V gene is TRBV6-5, the J gene TRBJ2-7; no clear D. V lost 7 bases and J 9 bases, leaving 16 bases between the germline ends. Germline assignment: CDR1 MNHEY and CDR2 SVGAGI. There are 12 residues in the CDR3. The CDR3, as DNA: TGTGCCAGCAACGGCAGGCTTTTGGGGCAGTACTTC. It yields the protein CASNGRLLGQYF.

For this clone: Other nucleotide sequences from this sample produce the same CDR3. The rearrangement links TRBV3-1 (or the pseudogene TRBV3-2) to TRBJ2-3; tentative D call: TRBD1 (6 bases). Trimming left V 4 bases short and J 6 bases short, with 11 bases between. The length of the CDR3 is 13 residues. Looked up from germline, CDR1 is LGHDT and CDR2 is YNNKEL (reference sequence). CDR3 nucleotides: TGTGCCAGCAGCCCTAGGGGGACGGATACGCAGTATTTT. Residues: CASSPRGTDTQYF.

The V gene is TRBV7-9, the J gene TRBJ1-3, with TRBD1 matching over 9 bases. Germline V lookup: CDR1 SEHNR, CDR2 FQNEAQ (reference sequence). The CDR3 contains 19 residues. The V segment lost 4 bases and the J segment 0 bases; nucleotides outside the gene matches: 13. The CDR3: CASSSYGTGLMSSGNTIYF. Here the CDR3 DNA reads TGTGCCAGCAGCTCGTACGGGACAGGGCTCATGAGCTCTGGAAACACCATATATTTT. The complete variable domain, with remaining parts taken from reference TRBV7-9 and TRBJ1-3, reads DTGVSQNPRHKITKRGQNVTFRCDPISEHNRLYWYRQTLGQGPEFLTYFQNEAQLEKSRLLSDRFSAERPKGSFSTLEIQRTEQGDSAMYLCASSSYGTGLMSSGNTIYFGEGSWLTVV.

The chain carries TRBV5-1 and TRBJ2-2; maybe TRBD1 (6 bases). Germline-derived CDR1 and CDR2 are SGHRS and YFSETQ. This CDR3 is built from 17 residues. Trimming removed 4 bases from V and 5 bases from J, with 21 bases in between. The CDR3 protein is CASSLPSRTVGTGELFF. In DNA form, the CDR3 reads TGCGCCAGCAGCCTGCCCTCACGGACAGTTGGAACCGGGGAGCTGTTTTTT.

The chain combines TRBV7-3 with TRBJ2-1, with D tentatively TRBD2 (6 bases). Per germline, CDR1 SGHTA and CDR2 FQGTGA. CDR3 length equals 16 residues. The V end lost 5 bases, the J end lost 6 bases, and 20 bases lay between the germline ends. The DNA for the CDR3 is TGTGCCAGCAGCCCTCGGGGAGGAACGACCGGCAATGAGCAGTTCTTC. This sequence encodes CASSPRGGTTGNEQFF.

The chain couples TRBV6-1 to TRBJ1-6; D not certain. The CDR3 consists of 19 residues. Germline V gene lookup returns CDR1 MNHNS and CDR2 SASEGT. V lost 0 bases and J lost 0, with 15 bases in between. CDR3 nucleotides: TGTGCCAGCAGTGAAGCGAGGGCACTCCGCAGCTCCTATAATTCACCCCTCCACTTT. It yields the protein CASSEARALRSSYNSPLHF.

V and J are TRBV5-1 and TRBJ2-3; 7 bases fit TRBD2. The CDR3 covers 18 residues. Germline CDR1 reads SGHRS; CDR2 reads YFSETQ. The trim removed 4 bases at V and 5 bases at J, leaving 19 bases unmatched. CDR3 amino acids: CASSRRSGVLQGVDTQYF. In DNA form, the CDR3 reads TGCGCCAGCAGCCGACGCAGCGGGGTCCTTCAGGGTGTAGATACGCAGTATTTT.

The V and J genes are TRBV18 and TRBJ1-1, with 8 bases lining up with TRBD1. V dropped 3 bases and J dropped 1; count of bases not matched to a gene: 7. Germline V lookup: CDR1 KGHSH, CDR2 LQKENI. The CDR3 is made up of 16 amino acids. The CDR3 here is CASSPRGTGPNTEAFF. The CDR3 DNA reads as TGTGCCAGCTCACCCCGGGGGACAGGACCGAACACTGAAGCTTTCTTT.

The rearrangement uses TRBV29-1 and TRBJ1-4; possibly TRBD1 for D (5 bases). Germline V gives CDR1 SQVTM, CDR2 ANQGSEA. This CDR3 has 14 residues. V lost 4 bases, J lost 3 bases, and 12 bases lay in between. DNA of the CDR3: TGCAGCGTTGGCCAGGGAAAGTCTAATGAAAAACTGTTTTTT. Translation: CSVGQGKSNEKLFF.

The table lists this clone with many counts. The rearrangement uses TRBV21-1 and TRBJ2-7; the DNA was not compared with TRBD2, the D call given in the table. TRBV21-1 is deemed a pseudogene. The CDR3 extends over 15 amino acids. CDR3 in amino acids: CASRRVNPRSYEQYF. CDR3 sequence (DNA): TGTGCCAGCAGAAGAGTAAATCCCCGCTCCTACGAGCAGTACTTC.

The rearrangement joins TRBV4-1 to TRBJ2-3; TRBD2 is a possible D gene (6 bases). This CDR3 is built from 14 residues. The germline CDR1 and CDR2 sequences are MGHRA and YSYEKL. V lost 8 bases and J lost 0, with 12 bases in between. The CDR3 loop reads CASGSAGSTDTQYF. Written as DNA, the CDR3 is TGCGCCAGCGGCTCGGCGGGGAGCACAGATACGCAGTATTTT.